What follows are 24 T cell receptor beta chains derived from one specimen sequenced in a study of PD-1 blockade in classical Hodgkin lymphoma. Generated by immunoSEQ multiplex PCR, the TCRdb table keeps only in-frame clones and is missing some. Of over 15,000 clones in the sample, about 61% were seen once. The time point was: cycle 4 day 1 (C4D1), after 6 weeks of nivolumab. Brentuximab vedotin exposure varied among the patients, all of whom had relapsed after autologous stem cell transplantation. The material sequenced was peripheral blood mononuclear cells (PBMCs), taken before the fourth cycle of nivolumab. The receptors originated from a human donor with classical Hodgkin lymphoma.

This clone has a handful of counts. The chain carries TRBV27 and TRBJ2-7; 7 bases match TRBD1. The CDR3 runs 14 residues. The germline CDR1 and CDR2 sequences are MNHEY and SMNVEV (reference sequence). V dropped 4 bases and J dropped 2; count of bases not matched to a gene: 5. The chain's CDR3 is CASSYSTGTYEQYF. CDR3 nucleotide sequence: TGTGCCAGCAGTTACTCGACAGGGACCTACGAGCAGTACTTC.

The chain recombines TRBV7-3 with TRBJ2-1; no definite D call. Per the germline V gene, CDR1 is SGHTA and CDR2 is FQGTGA. The V gene lost 2 bases and the J gene lost 0 bases, with 17 bases spanning the gap. The CDR3 has 18 amino acids. This CDR3 reads CASSLAERTQSSYNEQFF. Written as DNA, the CDR3 is TGTGCCAGCAGCTTAGCGGAACGTACCCAGAGCTCCTACAATGAGCAGTTCTTC.

The chain's CDR3 is CASRRLGKGEKLFF. In nucleotides, the CDR3 is TGTGCCAGCAGACGACTAGGTAAAGGGGAAAAACTGTTTTTT. The chain carries TRBV2 and TRBJ1-4; D is undetermined. In germline, CDR1 is SNHLY, CDR2 FYNNEI. Deletions cut 6 bases from V and 8 bases from J, with 16 bases between. The length of the CDR3 is 14 residues.

This chain links TRBV7-8 with TRBJ2-5, with a weak D call TRBD1 (6 bases). The end of the DNA is better explained by TRBJ2-7, so the J call may be wrong. The CDR3 runs to 15 residues. The V gene's germline CDR1 is SGHVS and CDR2 FQNEAQ. CDR3 sequence (DNA): TGTGCCAGCAGCCCCGGGACAAGAGTGTCCTACGAGCAGTACTTC. Translating gives CASSPGTRVSYEQYF.

The V call is TRBV27, the J call TRBJ1-4, with D possibly being TRBD1 (5 bases). The length of the CDR3 is 15 residues. Germline-derived CDR1 and CDR2 are MNHEY and SMNVEV (reference sequence). The V end lost 4 bases, the J end lost 5 bases, and 14 bases lay between the germline ends. For the CDR3, the DNA is TGTGCCAGCAGTTCGACGGGACCTCAAAATGAAAAACTGTTTTTT. Translation: CASSSTGPQNEKLFF.

The rearrangement links TRBV11-2 to TRBJ2-1; TRBD1 is a possible D gene (6 bases). This CDR3 has 18 residues. CDR1 is SGHAT, CDR2 FQNNGV, per germline. The V and J ends lost 1 base and 2 bases respectively, with 18 bases between them. This CDR3 is CASSLGGKGQRPYNEQFF. CDR3 DNA sequence: TGTGCCAGCAGCTTAGGCGGAAAAGGACAGAGACCCTACAATGAGCAGTTCTTC. Variable domain in full (rest from reference TRBV11-2 and TRBJ2-1): EAGVAQSPRYKIIEKRQSVAFWCNPISGHATLYWYQQILGQGPKLLIQFQNNGVVDDSQLPKDRFSAERLKGVDSTLKIQPAKLEDSAVYLCASSLGGKGQRPYNEQFFGPGTRLTVL.

The chain links TRBV5-6 to TRBJ2-3; 13 positions agree with TRBD2. The CDR3 totals 16 residues. CDR1 and CDR2 (germline): SGHDT, YYEEEE. The J segment lost 4 bases and the V segment lost 3 bases, leaving 5 bases of the junction unmatched. The CDR3 protein is CASSSTTSGRPDTQYF. CDR3 sequence (DNA): TGTGCCAGCAGCTCAACGACTAGCGGGAGGCCAGATACGCAGTATTTT.

The CDR3 loop reads CASKHRGHVNIQYF. The CDR3 region has the DNA TGTGCCAGTAAGCACAGGGGGCATGTAAACATTCAGTACTTC. This chain joins TRBV19 and TRBJ2-4, with TRBD1 matching 9 bases. After removal of 7 bases from V and 6 bases from J, the junction contained 7 bases not matched to a gene. The CDR3 is 14 amino acids. Germline V CDR1 and CDR2: LNHDA, SQIVND (reference sequence).

A word on this clone: Other DNA sequences from this sample encode an identical CDR3 as well. V and J are TRBV27 and TRBJ2-3, with D perhaps TRBD2 (5 bases). CDR3 length: 14 amino acids. Germline V CDR1 and CDR2: MNHEY, SMNVEV (reference sequence). Trimming took off 6 bases at V and 2 bases at J, with 12 bases between the two ends. CDR3 DNA: TGTGCCAGCAGCCCACTAGGAAACACAGATACGCAGTATTTT. It codes for CASSPLGNTDTQYF.

The rearrangement uses TRBV5-1 and TRBJ2-1; 14 nucleotides align to TRBD2. V lost 4 bases and J lost 6; bases outside the gene matches: 6. The CDR3 sequence is 16 residues long. Per the germline V gene, CDR1 is SGHRS and CDR2 is YFSETQ. CDR3 sequence reads: CASSGSGTSGGNEQFF. For the CDR3, the DNA is TGCGCCAGCAGCGGTTCCGGGACTAGCGGGGGCAATGAGCAGTTCTTC.

J is TRBJ1-5 and V is TRBV28; a possible D gene is TRBD1 (6 bases). CDR1 and CDR2 from the germline V gene are MDHEN and SYDVKM. Trimming stripped 6 bases from V and 5 bases from J, with 14 bases between. CDR3 size: 14 residues. The CDR3 coding sequence is TGTGCCAGCAGAAAACGACAGGATTATCAGCCCCAGCATTTT. This sequence encodes CASRKRQDYQPQHF.

The chain links TRBV2 to TRBJ1-5; 7 positions agree with TRBD1. The CDR3 length is 14 residues. The V gene's germline CDR1 is SNHLY and CDR2 FYNNEI. V lost 2 bases, J lost 7 bases, and 5 bases stayed unmatched. CDR3: CASSEYRGKQPQHF. As DNA, the CDR3 is TGTGCCAGCAGTGAATACAGGGGAAAACAGCCCCAGCATTTT.

This sequence joins TRBV6-5 and TRBJ2-7, with a possible D match to TRBD1 (5 bases). The V end was cut by 7 bases, the J end by 3 bases, with 19 bases between. This CDR3 has 15 residues. Germline CDR1 is MNHEY and CDR2 is SVGAGI. The CDR3 sequence: CASIKSDAQGYEQYF. The CDR3 DNA sequence: TGTGCCAGCATCAAATCCGATGCCCAGGGCTACGAGCAGTACTTC.

The genes are TRBV27 and TRBJ2-5; 13 nucleotides align to TRBD2. The V segment lost 5 bases and the J segment 5 bases; nucleotides outside the gene matches: 11. The CDR3 is 17 amino acids. Germline assignment: CDR1 MNHEY and CDR2 SMNVEV (reference sequence). CDR3 amino acids: CASSLGTSGRASETQYF. The CDR3 nucleotides read TGTGCCAGCAGTCTAGGAACTAGCGGGAGGGCCAGTGAGACCCAGTACTTC.

The J gene is TRBJ1-1, the V gene TRBV7-9; D is undetermined. The germline V gene encodes CDR1 SEHNR and CDR2 FQNEAQ (reference sequence). The germline V and J ends were trimmed by 6 bases and 1 base, with 12 bases remaining between them. This CDR3 contains 14 residues. CDR3 nucleotide sequence: TGTGCCAGCAGGGAGTCGACGGAGAACACTGAAGCTTTCTTT. Protein product: CASRESTENTEAFF.

CDR3 bases: TGTGCCAGTAGTGCCGGGACAGAGATTGATGAGCAGTACTTC. Translating gives CASSAGTEIDEQYF. The rearrangement joins TRBV19 to TRBJ2-7, with 7 bases that match TRBD1. This CDR3 is built from 14 residues. V lost 5 bases, J lost 7 bases, and 11 bases stayed unmatched. Germline V gives CDR1 LNHDA, CDR2 SQIVND (reference sequence).

The rearrangement joins TRBV2 to TRBJ2-7, with a tentative D call TRBD1 (5 bases). Germline CDR1 SNHLY, CDR2 FYNNEI. This CDR3 region has 13 residues. V was cut by 2 bases and J by 3 bases, with 8 bases left in between. The CDR3 bases are TGTGCCAGCAGTGAAATCAGGGACTACGAGCAGTACTTC. Its protein is CASSEIRDYEQYF.

The chain couples TRBV4-2 to TRBJ2-7; weak D call: TRBD2 (5 bases). This CDR3 contains 15 residues. Germline values: CDR1 LGHNA, CDR2 YNFKEQ. Trimming stripped 1 base from V and 3 bases from J, with 13 bases between. This CDR3 is CASSQVRRGGYEQYF. For the CDR3, the DNA is TGTGCCAGCAGCCAAGTGAGGCGCGGAGGCTACGAGCAGTACTTC.

As concerns this clone: The same CDR3 is also encoded by other DNA sequences in this sample. This chain links TRBV7-9 with TRBJ2-7; D uncertain. The CDR3 is 14 amino acids. From germline, CDR1 is SEHNR and CDR2 FQNEAQ (reference sequence). Trimming left V 3 bases short and J 3 bases short, with 12 bases between. This chain's CDR3 is CASSLGTVIYEQYF. In nucleotides, the CDR3 is TGTGCCAGCAGCTTGGGAACAGTTATCTACGAGCAGTACTTC.

The chain joins TRBV9 to TRBJ2-1; 11 bases line up with TRBD2. The CDR3 spans 15 residues. V shed 5 bases, J shed 7 bases, and the junction held 8 bases outside the gene matches. Looked up from germline, CDR1 is SGDLS and CDR2 is YYNGEE. CDR3 in amino acids: CASSRGASGRNEQFF. CDR3 DNA: TGTGCCAGCAGTAGGGGGGCTAGCGGGAGGAATGAGCAGTTCTTC.

The chain links TRBV28 to TRBJ2-7; a weak D match, TRBD1 (6 bases). The CDR3 runs 14 residues. Per the germline V gene, CDR1 is MDHEN and CDR2 is SYDVKM. V lost 2 bases, J lost 6 bases, and 14 bases lay in between. CDR3 sequence (DNA): TGTGCCAGCAGTTTAGTGGTAGGGGGAAGCGAGCAGTACTTC. This sequence encodes CASSLVVGGSEQYF.

This clone has more than one count but fewer than ten. This chain uses TRBV7-8 with TRBJ2-1; 9 bases align to TRBD2. Germline trimming cut 1 base from V and 4 bases from J; bases unmatched to any gene: 11. Looked up from germline, CDR1 is SGHVS and CDR2 is FQNEAQ. The CDR3 runs 18 residues. CDR3 protein: CASSLGGSGRLLYNEQFF. For the CDR3, the DNA is TGTGCCAGCAGCTTAGGGGGTAGCGGGAGACTTTTATACAATGAGCAGTTCTTC.

The chain has TRBV4-1 and TRBJ1-2, with 7 bases lining up with TRBD1. V shed 4 bases, J shed 4 bases, and the junction held 18 bases outside the gene matches. CDR1 and CDR2 (germline): MGHRA, YSYEKL. The CDR3 has 18 residues. Here the CDR3 DNA reads TGCGCCAGCAGCCCATTAGACAGGGTGGGGACCGTTGGCTATGGCTACACCTTC. Translation gives CASSPLDRVGTVGYGYTF.

This clone came up once. The chain recombines TRBV19 with TRBJ2-1, with TRBD2 as a possible D gene (6 bases). Per germline, CDR1 LNHDA and CDR2 SQIVND (reference sequence). The V and J ends lost 8 bases and 4 bases respectively, with 15 bases between them. The CDR3 extends over 14 amino acids. In DNA, the CDR3 is TGTGCCAGTGGGTCGGGACTCGTATACAATGAGCAGTTCTTC. Residues: CASGSGLVYNEQFF.